This T cell receptor (beta chain) appears in the sequencing data of a study of blood T cell repertoires in COVID-19. The wider study: The samples span acute and convalescent COVID-19 from the United States, Italy and Spain.

Per the study methods: How many nucleated cells were present was estimated from reference gene primer amplification. The protocol was immunoSEQ multiplex PCR, while the TCRdb copy is restricted to in-frame clones and leaves out a portion. Clonal size and the V and J genes are those of that table, whereas D and trimming came from the DNA. The sample has approximately 150,000 clones; roughly 80% are singletons. The CDR3 contains 16 residues. Germline lookup yields CDR1 MNHEY and CDR2 SVGEGT. V dropped 6 bases and J dropped 5; count of bases not matched to a gene: 12. The receptor comes from a man in his sixties or seventies with active or convalescent COVID-19. The chain employs TRBV6-2 or TRBV6-3 and TRBJ2-5; 10 nucleotides align to TRBD1. Sequencing was carried out using peripheral blood. CDR3 amino acids: CASSARTGGQRETQYF. The DNA of the CDR3 is TGTGCCAGCAGCGCCCGGACAGGGGGTCAAAGGGAGACCCAGTACTTC.